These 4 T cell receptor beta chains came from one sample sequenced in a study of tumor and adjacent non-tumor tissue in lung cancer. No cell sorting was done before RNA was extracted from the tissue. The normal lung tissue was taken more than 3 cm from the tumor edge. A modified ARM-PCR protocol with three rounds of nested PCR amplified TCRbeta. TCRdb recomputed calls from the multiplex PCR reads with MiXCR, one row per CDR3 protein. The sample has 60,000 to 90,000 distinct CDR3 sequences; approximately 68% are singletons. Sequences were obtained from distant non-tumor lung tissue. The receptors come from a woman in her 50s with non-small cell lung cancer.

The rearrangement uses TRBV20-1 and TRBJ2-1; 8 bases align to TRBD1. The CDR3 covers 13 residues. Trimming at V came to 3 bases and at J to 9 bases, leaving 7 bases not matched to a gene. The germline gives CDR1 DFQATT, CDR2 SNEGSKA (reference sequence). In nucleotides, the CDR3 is TGCAGTGCTAGTGGACAGGGCCAAATTGAGCAGTTCTTC. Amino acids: CSASGQGQIEQFF.

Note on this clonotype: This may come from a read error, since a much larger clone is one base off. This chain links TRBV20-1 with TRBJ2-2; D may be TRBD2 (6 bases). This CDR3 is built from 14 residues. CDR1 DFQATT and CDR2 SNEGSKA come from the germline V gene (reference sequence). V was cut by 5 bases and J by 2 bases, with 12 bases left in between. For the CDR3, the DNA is TGCAGTGCTTGCGGGCGGGATAACACCGGGGAGCTGTTTTTT. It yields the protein CSACGRDNTGELFF.

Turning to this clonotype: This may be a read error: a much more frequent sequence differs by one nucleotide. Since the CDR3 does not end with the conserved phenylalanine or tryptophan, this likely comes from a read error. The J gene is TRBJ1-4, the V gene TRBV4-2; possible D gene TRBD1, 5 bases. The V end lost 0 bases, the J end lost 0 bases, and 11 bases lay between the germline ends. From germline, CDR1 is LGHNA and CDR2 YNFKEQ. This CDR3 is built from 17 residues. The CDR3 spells CASSQDGTKATNEKLFV. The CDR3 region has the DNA TGTGCCAGCAGCCAAGACGGGACCAAGGCAACTAATGAAAAACTGTTTGTT.

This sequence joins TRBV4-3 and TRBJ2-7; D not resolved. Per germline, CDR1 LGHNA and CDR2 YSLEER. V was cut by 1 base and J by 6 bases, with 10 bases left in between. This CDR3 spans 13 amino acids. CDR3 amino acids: CASSQVRVAEQYF. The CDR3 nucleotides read TGCGCCAGCAGCCAAGTTCGGGTAGCCGAGCAGTACTTC.